These 3 T cell receptor beta chains share one sample of origin, sequenced in a study of control samples from healthy donors and cancer patients. Produced via immunoSEQ multiplex PCR; TCRdb's table is partial and in-frame only. This table holds 100,000 to 150,000 clones, 85% to 95% found once. Input material: PBMCs. The receptors were sampled from a man at least 80 years old with head and neck cancer.

The count of this clone is one. The chain has TRBV5-1 and TRBJ2-1; 10 nucleotides agree with TRBD2. The V segment lost 1 base and the J segment 8 bases; nucleotides outside the gene matches: 6. The germline gives CDR1 SGHRS, CDR2 YFSETQ. This CDR3 has 15 amino acids. CDR3 coding DNA: TGCGCCAGCAGCTTGTTAGCGGGGGGTAAAGATGAGCAGTTCTTC. It codes for CASSLLAGGKDEQFF.

The rearrangement links TRBV7-9 to TRBJ2-7, with D maybe TRBD1 (7 bases). Germline lookup yields CDR1 SEHNR and CDR2 FQNEAQ (reference sequence). Trimming pared 3 bases from V and 2 bases from J, leaving 11 bases between. The CDR3 covers 14 residues. The CDR3, as DNA: TGTGCCAGCAGCTTCGGCGGGACAGCCTACGAGCAGTACTTC. It specifies CASSFGGTAYEQYF.

This rearrangement joins TRBV5-1 to TRBJ2-3, with D tentatively TRBD1 (6 bases). V was cut by 4 bases and J by 5 bases, with 14 bases left in between. From germline, CDR1 is SGHRS and CDR2 YFSETQ. This CDR3 has 14 amino acids. DNA for the CDR3: TGCGCCAGCAGCCCCCAGGGGCGCGTAGATACGCAGTATTTT. Amino acid sequence: CASSPQGRVDTQYF. Full variable domain (outside the CDR3, taken from reference TRBV5-1 and TRBJ2-3): KAGVTQTPRYLIKTRGQQVTLSCSPISGHRSVSWYQQTPGQGLQFLFEYFSETQRNKGNFPGRFSGRQFSNSRSEMNVSTLELGDSALYLCASSPQGRVDTQYFGPGTRLTVL.